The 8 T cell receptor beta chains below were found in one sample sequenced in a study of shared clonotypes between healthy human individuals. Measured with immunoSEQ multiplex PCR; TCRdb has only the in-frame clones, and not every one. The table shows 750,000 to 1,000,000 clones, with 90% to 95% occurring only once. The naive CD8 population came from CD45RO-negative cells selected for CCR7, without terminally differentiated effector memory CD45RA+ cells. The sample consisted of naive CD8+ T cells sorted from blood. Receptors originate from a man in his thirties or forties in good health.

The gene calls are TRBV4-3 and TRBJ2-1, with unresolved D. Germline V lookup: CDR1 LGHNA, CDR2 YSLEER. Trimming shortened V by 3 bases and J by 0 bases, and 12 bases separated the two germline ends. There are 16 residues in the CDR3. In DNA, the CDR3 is TGCGCCAGCAGCCAGTCGAGCAGGAGCTCCTACAATGAGCAGTTCTTC. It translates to CASSQSSRSSYNEQFF.

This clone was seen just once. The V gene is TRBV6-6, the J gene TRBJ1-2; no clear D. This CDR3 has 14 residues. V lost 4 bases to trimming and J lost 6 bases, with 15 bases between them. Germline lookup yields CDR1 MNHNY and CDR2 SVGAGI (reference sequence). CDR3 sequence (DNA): TGTGCCAGCAGTTCGGCCCCCGGAGCGGATGGCTACACCTTC. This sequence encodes CASSSAPGADGYTF.

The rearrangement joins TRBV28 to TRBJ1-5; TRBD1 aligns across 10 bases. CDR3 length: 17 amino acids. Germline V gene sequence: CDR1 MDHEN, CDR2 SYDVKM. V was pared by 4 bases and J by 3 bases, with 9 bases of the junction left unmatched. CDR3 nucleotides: TGTGCCAGCAGTTCCTCGGACAGGGGGTGGAACAATCAGCCCCAGCATTTT. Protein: CASSSSDRGWNNQPQHF.

The CDR3 nucleotides are TGTGCCAGCATAGGGCGACAGGGGAAACTGTTTTTT. This sequence encodes CASIGRQGKLFF. The chain couples TRBV27 to TRBJ1-4; 8 nucleotides line up with TRBD1. Germline V gene lookup returns CDR1 MNHEY and CDR2 SMNVEV (reference sequence). With V trimmed by 7 bases and J by 11 bases, 6 bases remained unmatched. The CDR3 runs to 12 residues.

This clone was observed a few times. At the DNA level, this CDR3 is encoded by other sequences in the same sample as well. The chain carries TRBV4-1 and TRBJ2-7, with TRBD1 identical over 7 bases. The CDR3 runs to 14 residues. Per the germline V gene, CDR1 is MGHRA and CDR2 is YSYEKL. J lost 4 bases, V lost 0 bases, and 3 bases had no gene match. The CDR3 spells CASSQDRGRYEQYF. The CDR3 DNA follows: TGCGCCAGCAGCCAAGATAGGGGGCGATACGAGCAGTACTTC.

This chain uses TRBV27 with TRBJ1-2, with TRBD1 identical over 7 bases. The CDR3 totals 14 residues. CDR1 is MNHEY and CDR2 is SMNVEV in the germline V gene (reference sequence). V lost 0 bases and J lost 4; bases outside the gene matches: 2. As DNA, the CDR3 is TGTGCCAGCAGTTTATCGGGACAGCCCTATGGCTACACCTTC. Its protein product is CASSLSGQPYGYTF.

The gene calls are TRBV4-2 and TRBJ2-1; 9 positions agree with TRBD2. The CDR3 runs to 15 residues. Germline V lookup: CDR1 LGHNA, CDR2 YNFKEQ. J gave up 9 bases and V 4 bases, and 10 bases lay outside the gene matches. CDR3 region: CASSLSGTSILEQFF. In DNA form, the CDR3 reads TGTGCCAGCAGCCTGTCCGGGACTAGCATCCTTGAGCAGTTCTTC.

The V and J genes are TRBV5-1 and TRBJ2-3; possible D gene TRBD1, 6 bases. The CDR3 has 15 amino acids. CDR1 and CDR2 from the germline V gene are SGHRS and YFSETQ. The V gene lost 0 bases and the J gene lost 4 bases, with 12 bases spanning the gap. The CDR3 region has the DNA TGCGCCAGCAGCTTGGTGCAGGGGAGCCCAGATACGCAGTATTTT. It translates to CASSLVQGSPDTQYF.